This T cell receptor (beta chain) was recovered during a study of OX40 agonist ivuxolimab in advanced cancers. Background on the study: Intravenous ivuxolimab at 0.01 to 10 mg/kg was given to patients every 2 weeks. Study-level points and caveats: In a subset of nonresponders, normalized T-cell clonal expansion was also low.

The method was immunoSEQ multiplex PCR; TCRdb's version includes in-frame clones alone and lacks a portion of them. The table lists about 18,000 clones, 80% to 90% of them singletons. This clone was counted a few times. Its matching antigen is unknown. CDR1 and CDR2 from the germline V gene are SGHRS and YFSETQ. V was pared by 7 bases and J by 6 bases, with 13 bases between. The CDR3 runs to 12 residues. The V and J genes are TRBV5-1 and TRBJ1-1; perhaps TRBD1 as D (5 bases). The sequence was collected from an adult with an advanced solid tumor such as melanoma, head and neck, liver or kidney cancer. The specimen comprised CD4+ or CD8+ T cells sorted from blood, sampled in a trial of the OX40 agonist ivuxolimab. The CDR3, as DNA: TGCGCCAGCGGATCAGGGAGCGCTGAAGCTTTCTTT. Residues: CASGSGSAEAFF.